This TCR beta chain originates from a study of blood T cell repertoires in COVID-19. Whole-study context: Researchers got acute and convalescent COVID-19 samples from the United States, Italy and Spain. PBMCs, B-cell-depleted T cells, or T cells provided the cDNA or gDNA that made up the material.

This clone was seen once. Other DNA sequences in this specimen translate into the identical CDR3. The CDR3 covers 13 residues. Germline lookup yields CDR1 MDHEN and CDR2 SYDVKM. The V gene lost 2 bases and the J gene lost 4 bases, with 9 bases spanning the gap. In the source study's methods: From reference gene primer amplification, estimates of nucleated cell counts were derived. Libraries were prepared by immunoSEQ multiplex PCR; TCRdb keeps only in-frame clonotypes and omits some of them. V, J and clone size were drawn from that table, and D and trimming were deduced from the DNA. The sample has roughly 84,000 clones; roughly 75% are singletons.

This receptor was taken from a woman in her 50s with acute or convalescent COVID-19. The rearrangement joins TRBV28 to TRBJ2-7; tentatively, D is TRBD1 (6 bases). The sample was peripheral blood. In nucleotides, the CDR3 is TGTGCCAGCAGTTTACAGGGGACATACGAGCAGTACTTC. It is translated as CASSLQGTYEQYF.